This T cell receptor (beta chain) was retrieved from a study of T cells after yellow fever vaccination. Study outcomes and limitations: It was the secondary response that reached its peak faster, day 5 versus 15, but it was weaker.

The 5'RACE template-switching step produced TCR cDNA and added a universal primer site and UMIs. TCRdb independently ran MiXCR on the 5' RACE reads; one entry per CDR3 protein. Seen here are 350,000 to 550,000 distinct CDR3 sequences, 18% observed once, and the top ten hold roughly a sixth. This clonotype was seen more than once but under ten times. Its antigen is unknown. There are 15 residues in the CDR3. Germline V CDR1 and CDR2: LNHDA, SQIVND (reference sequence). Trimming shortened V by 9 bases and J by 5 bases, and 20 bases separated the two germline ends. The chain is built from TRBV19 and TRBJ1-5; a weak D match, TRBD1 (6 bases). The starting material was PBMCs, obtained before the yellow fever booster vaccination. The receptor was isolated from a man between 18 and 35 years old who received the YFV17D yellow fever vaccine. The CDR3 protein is CASTQPTGDDQPQHF. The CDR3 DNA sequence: TGTGCCAGCACACAACCGACAGGCGACGATCAGCCCCAGCATTTT.